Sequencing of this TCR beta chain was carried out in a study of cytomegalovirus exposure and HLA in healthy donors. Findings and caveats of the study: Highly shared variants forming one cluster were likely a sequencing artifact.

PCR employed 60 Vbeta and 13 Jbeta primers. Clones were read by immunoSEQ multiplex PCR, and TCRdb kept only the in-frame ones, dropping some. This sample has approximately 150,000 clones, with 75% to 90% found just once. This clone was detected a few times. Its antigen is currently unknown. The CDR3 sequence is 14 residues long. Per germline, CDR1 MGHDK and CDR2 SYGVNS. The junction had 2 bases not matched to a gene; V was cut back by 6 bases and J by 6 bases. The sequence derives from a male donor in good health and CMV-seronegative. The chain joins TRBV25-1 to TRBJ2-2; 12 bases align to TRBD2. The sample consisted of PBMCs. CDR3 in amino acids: CASRTSGGSGELFF. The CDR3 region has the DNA TGTGCCAGCAGGACTAGCGGGGGCTCCGGGGAGCTGTTTTTT.